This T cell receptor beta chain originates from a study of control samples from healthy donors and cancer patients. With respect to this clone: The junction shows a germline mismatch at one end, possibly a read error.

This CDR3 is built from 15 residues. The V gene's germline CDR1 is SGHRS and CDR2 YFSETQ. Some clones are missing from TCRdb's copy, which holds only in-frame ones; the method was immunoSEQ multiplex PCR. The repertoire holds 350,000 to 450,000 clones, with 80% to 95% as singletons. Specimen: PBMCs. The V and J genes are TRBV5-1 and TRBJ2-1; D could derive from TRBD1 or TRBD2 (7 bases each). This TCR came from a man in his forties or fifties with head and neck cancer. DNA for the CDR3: TGCGCCCGCAGGGGGGGCAGGGGCGAATACAATGAGCAGTTCTTC. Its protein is CARRGGRGEYNEQFF.